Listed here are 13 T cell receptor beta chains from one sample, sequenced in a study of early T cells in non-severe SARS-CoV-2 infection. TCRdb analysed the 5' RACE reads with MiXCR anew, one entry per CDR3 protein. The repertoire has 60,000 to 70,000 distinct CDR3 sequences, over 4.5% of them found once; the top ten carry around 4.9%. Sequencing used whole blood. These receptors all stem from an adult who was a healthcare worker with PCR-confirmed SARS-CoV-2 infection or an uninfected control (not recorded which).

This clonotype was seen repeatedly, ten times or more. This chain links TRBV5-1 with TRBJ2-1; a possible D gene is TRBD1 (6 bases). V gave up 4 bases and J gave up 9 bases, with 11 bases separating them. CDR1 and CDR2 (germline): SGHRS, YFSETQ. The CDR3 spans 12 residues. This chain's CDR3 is CASSLGGGEQFF. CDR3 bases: TGCGCCAGCAGCCTAGGGGGTGGTGAGCAGTTCTTC.

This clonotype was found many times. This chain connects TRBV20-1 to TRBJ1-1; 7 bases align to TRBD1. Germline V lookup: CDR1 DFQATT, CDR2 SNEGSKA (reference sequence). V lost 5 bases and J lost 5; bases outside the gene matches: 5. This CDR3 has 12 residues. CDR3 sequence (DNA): TGCAGTGCTTATACAGGGGTAACTGAAGCTTTCTTT. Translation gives CSAYTGVTEAFF.

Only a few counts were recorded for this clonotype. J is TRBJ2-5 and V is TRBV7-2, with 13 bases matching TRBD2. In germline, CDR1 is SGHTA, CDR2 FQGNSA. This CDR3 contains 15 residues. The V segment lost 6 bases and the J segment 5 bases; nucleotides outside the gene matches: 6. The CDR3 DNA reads TGTGCCAGCAGACGAGGACTAGCGGGAGTCGAGACCCAGTACTTC. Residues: CASRRGLAGVETQYF.

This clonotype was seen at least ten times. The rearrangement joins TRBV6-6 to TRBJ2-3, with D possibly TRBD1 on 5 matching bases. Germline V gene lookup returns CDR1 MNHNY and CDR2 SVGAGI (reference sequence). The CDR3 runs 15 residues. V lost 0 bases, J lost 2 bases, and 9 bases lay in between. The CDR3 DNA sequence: TGTGCCAGCAGTTACTCGAAGGGGTCCACAGATACGCAGTATTTT. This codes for CASSYSKGSTDTQYF.

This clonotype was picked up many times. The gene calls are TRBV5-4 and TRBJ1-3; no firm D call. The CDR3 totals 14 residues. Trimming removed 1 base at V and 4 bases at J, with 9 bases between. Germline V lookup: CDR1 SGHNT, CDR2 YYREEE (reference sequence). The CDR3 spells CASSLSGEGNTIYF. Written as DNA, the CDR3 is TGTGCCAGCAGCTTGTCCGGGGAGGGAAACACCATATATTTT.

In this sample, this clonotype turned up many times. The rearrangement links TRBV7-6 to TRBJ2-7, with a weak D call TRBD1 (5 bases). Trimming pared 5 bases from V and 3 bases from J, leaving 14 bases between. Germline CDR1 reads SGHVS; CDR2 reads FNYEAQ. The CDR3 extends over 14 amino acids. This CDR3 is CASSLTGPNYEQYF. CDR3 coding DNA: TGTGCCAGCAGCCTAACAGGTCCCAACTACGAGCAGTACTTC.

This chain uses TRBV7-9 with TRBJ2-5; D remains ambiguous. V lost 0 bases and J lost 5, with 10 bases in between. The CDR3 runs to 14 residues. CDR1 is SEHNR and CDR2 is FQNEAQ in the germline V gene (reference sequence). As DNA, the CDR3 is TGTGCCAGCAGCTTAGCGATCTCGGCGGAGACCCAGTACTTC. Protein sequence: CASSLAISAETQYF.

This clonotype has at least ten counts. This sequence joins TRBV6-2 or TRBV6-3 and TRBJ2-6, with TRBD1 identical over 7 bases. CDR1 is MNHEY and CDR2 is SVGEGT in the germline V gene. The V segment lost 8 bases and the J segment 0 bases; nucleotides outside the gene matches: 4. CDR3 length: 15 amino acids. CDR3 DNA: TGTGCCAGCCGACAGGGCCTCTCTGGGGCCAACGTCCTGACTTTC. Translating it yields CASRQGLSGANVLTF.

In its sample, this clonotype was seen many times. DNA of the CDR3: TGTGCCAGCAGCTCGCCGAGACCTACTTTGGGAACAGATACGCAGTATTTT. Encoded protein: CASSSPRPTLGTDTQYF. This chain connects TRBV11-2 to TRBJ2-3, with D unclear. Looked up from germline, CDR1 is SGHAT and CDR2 is FQNNGV. Trimming left V 4 bases short and J 3 bases short, with 20 bases between. The CDR3 is made up of 17 amino acids.

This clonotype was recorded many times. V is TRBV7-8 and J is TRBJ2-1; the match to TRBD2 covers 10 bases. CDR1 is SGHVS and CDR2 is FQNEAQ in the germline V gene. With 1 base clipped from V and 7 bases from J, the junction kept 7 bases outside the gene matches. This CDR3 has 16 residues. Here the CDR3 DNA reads TGTGCCAGCAGCTTAGGTCTAGCGGGAGATTTAAATGAGCAGTTCTTC. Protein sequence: CASSLGLAGDLNEQFF. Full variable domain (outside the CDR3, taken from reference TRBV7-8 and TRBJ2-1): GAGVSQSPRYKVAKRGQDVALRCDPISGHVSLFWYQQALGQGPEFLTYFQNEAQLDKSGLPSDRFFAERPEGSVSTLKIQRTQQEDSAVYLCASSLGLAGDLNEQFFGPGTRLTVL.

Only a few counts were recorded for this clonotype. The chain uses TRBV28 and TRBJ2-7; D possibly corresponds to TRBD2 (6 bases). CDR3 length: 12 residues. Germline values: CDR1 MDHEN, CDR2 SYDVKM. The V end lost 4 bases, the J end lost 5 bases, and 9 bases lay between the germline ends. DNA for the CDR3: TGTGCCAGCAGTTCTTCTAGCGACGAGCAGTACTTC. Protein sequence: CASSSSSDEQYF.

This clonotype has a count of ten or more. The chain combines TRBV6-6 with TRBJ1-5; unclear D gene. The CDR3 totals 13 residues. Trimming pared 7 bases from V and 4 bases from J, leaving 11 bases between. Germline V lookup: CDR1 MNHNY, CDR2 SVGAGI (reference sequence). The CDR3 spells CASTYGVNQPQHF. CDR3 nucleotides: TGTGCCAGCACCTACGGGGTAAATCAGCCCCAGCATTTT.

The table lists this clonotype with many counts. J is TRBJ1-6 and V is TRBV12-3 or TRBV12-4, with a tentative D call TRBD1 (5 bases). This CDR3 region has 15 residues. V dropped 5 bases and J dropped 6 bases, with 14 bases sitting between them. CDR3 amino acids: CASSPQSGRNSPLHF. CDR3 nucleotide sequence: TGTGCCAGCAGTCCCCAATCAGGGCGTAATTCACCCCTCCACTTT.